These 27 T cell receptor beta chains originate from one sample sequenced in a study of T-cell memory formation after mild COVID-19. TCRdb called the 5' RACE reads again in MiXCR, with one record for every CDR3 protein. This sample has 150,000 to 200,000 distinct CDR3 sequences; roughly 15% occur once, and the top ten carry 14%. The specimen sequenced was PBMCs or a T cell subset sorted from them (not recorded which). The receptor set was obtained from an adult woman who had mild COVID-19 (a few samples of this study predate the infection). Cell type and time point are not known.

This chain joins TRBV7-2 and TRBJ2-3; no definite D call. V lost 1 base to trimming and J lost 6 bases, with 14 bases between them. There are 15 residues in the CDR3. Germline assignment: CDR1 SGHTA and CDR2 FQGNSA. For the CDR3, the DNA is TGTGCCAGCAGCTTAGGGCCGGTTGCATTTGATACGCAGTATTTT. Residues: CASSLGPVAFDTQYF.

The chain uses TRBV12-3 or TRBV12-4 and TRBJ1-1, with D unclear. V was pared by 2 bases and J by 2 bases, with 6 bases between. The CDR3 covers 13 residues. The CDR3 DNA sequence: TGTGCCAGCAGTTTAATCGGTAACACTGAAGCTTTCTTT. Translated, it gives CASSLIGNTEAFF.

This clonotype was observed at least ten times. The V call is TRBV4-3, the J call TRBJ2-2, with D possibly TRBD1 on 6 matching bases. Germline loops: CDR1 LGHNA, CDR2 YSLEER. CDR3 length equals 15 residues. The V end was cut by 4 bases, the J end by 6 bases, with 15 bases between. In DNA, the CDR3 is TGCGCCAGCAGCCTCGACAGGCTAGGGGCCGGGGAGCTGTTTTTT. Protein: CASSLDRLGAGELFF.

The V gene is TRBV2, the J gene TRBJ2-4; no clear D gene. The CDR3 is 10 residues long. Trimming took off 4 bases at V and 9 bases at J, with 4 bases between the two ends. Germline lookup yields CDR1 SNHLY and CDR2 FYNNEI. CDR3 in amino acids: CASSVSIQYF. CDR3 in DNA: TGTGCCAGCAGTGTCTCCATTCAGTACTTC.

This clonotype has only a few counts. CDR3 DNA: TGCAGCGTTACCGGACAGGGGGCATCCTACGAGCAGTACTTC. Translation gives CSVTGQGASYEQYF. The rearrangement joins TRBV29-1 to TRBJ2-7; 11 bases line up with TRBD1. Trimming took 5 bases from V and 1 from J; bases not matched to a gene: 4. This CDR3 is 14 amino acids long. Germline loops: CDR1 SQVTM, CDR2 ANQGSEA.

In this sample, this clonotype turned up a few times. This sequence joins TRBV19 and TRBJ2-3; 7 bases are a match to TRBD1. This CDR3 has 17 residues. V dropped 6 bases and J dropped 2; count of bases not matched to a gene: 14. Per germline, CDR1 LNHDA and CDR2 SQIVND (reference sequence). The CDR3 region has the DNA TGTGCCAGTAGGAATCTGAGGGACAGCGATATCACAGATACGCAGTATTTT. It translates to CASRNLRDSDITDTQYF.

This clonotype was picked up many times. The genes are TRBV25-1 and TRBJ2-5; D unresolved. Germline assignment: CDR1 MGHDK and CDR2 SYGVNS. V lost 4 bases to trimming and J lost 2 bases, with 2 bases between them. The CDR3 extends over 11 amino acids. The CDR3 region is CASSVQETQYF. CDR3 DNA sequence: TGTGCCAGCAGTGTTCAAGAGACCCAGTACTTC.

This clonotype occurred a few times. The chain couples TRBV5-1 to TRBJ1-5; TRBD1 matches at 12 bases. Germline assignment: CDR1 SGHRS and CDR2 YFSETQ. The CDR3 consists of 18 residues. V shed 5 bases and J 0 bases; nucleotides not matched to a gene: 9. CDR3 bases: TGCGCCAGCAGACCAGGGACAGGGGGCGCATATAGCAATCAGCCCCAGCATTTT. Protein product: CASRPGTGGAYSNQPQHF. Full variable domain (missing parts from reference TRBV5-1 and TRBJ1-5): KAGVTQTPRYLIKTRGQQVTLSCSPISGHRSVSWYQQTPGQGLQFLFEYFSETQRNKGNFPGRFSGRQFSNSRSEMNVSTLELGDSALYLCASRPGTGGAYSNQPQHFGDGTRLSIL.

The sample holds a few counts of this clonotype. The chain couples TRBV10-3 to TRBJ2-1, with 13 bases identical to TRBD2. There are 15 residues in the CDR3. The germline V gene has CDR1 ENHRY and CDR2 SYGVKD. V shed 4 bases and J 4 bases; nucleotides not matched to a gene: 1. CDR3 bases: TGTGCCATCAGTGGGACTAGCGGGGGATACAATGAGCAGTTCTTC. Translated: CAISGTSGGYNEQFF.

The chain uses TRBV20-1 and TRBJ1-4, with 10 bases fitting TRBD1. The CDR3 is 15 residues long. From germline, CDR1 is DFQATT and CDR2 SNEGSKA (reference sequence). V lost 4 bases, J lost 0 bases, and 2 bases stayed unmatched. The CDR3 DNA sequence: TGCAGTGCTATGGGGACAGGGGCAACTAATGAAAAACTGTTTTTT. The encoded protein is CSAMGTGATNEKLFF.

CDR3 sequence (DNA): TGTGCCAGCAGCCAAGGCTGGCCCGGGGGAAGCTCCTACGAGCAGTACTTC. Protein: CASSQGWPGGSSYEQYF. The chain joins TRBV4-2 to TRBJ2-7; maybe TRBD2 (6 bases). The CDR3 has 17 residues. The V gene lost 1 base and the J gene lost 0 bases, with 16 bases spanning the gap. The germline CDR1 and CDR2 sequences are LGHNA and YNFKEQ.

The chain is built from TRBV2 and TRBJ2-5, with D hard to call. CDR3 length equals 14 residues. The germline V gene has CDR1 SNHLY and CDR2 FYNNEI. V was cut by 3 bases and J by 10 bases, with 18 bases left in between. The DNA for the CDR3 is TGTGCCAGCAGTGAGTCCCCTTCGGAGCAGGTCCAGTACTTC. Protein sequence: CASSESPSEQVQYF.

The gene calls are TRBV5-1 and TRBJ1-1; 8 bases are shared with TRBD1. From germline, CDR1 is SGHRS and CDR2 YFSETQ. Trimming cost V 2 bases and J 5 bases; bases outside gene matches: 8. The CDR3 has 15 residues. CDR3 region: CASSFYLDRETEAFF. The CDR3 nucleotides are TGCGCCAGCAGCTTCTATCTGGACAGGGAGACTGAAGCTTTCTTT.

This clonotype was observed a handful of times. The CDR3 sequence is CASSRRGDSSYEQYF. The CDR3, as DNA: TGCGCCAGCAGCCGCCGAGGGGACAGCTCCTACGAGCAGTACTTC. The chain joins TRBV4-1 to TRBJ2-7, with 7 positions matching TRBD1. V was clipped by 4 bases and J by 0 bases; unmatched bases: 6. CDR1 and CDR2 from the germline V gene are MGHRA and YSYEKL. This CDR3 comprises 15 residues.

This chain connects TRBV10-3 to TRBJ2-5; 14 bases map to TRBD2. CDR3 size: 16 residues. V shed 6 bases, J shed 5 bases, and the junction held 8 bases outside the gene matches. Germline lookup yields CDR1 ENHRY and CDR2 SYGVKD. CDR3 in DNA: TGTGCCATCAGCTCGGGACTAGCGGGAGCCAGTGAGACCCAGTACTTC. It is translated as CAISSGLAGASETQYF.

This clonotype turned up a few times. V and J are TRBV7-9 and TRBJ2-1; D not resolved. The germline V gene has CDR1 SEHNR and CDR2 FQNEAQ (reference sequence). V lost 1 base, J lost 1 base, and 11 bases lay in between. The CDR3 covers 16 residues. The CDR3 is CASSLVGGKSYNEQFF. CDR3 bases: TGTGCCAGCAGCTTAGTAGGCGGAAAATCCTACAATGAGCAGTTCTTC. The entire variable domain, with the rest obtained from reference TRBV7-9 and TRBJ2-1, is as follows: DTGVSQNPRHKITKRGQNVTFRCDPISEHNRLYWYRQTLGQGPEFLTYFQNEAQLEKSRLLSDRFSAERPKGSFSTLEIQRTEQGDSAMYLCASSLVGGKSYNEQFFGPGTRLTVL.

This clonotype was seen more than once but under ten times. The V call is TRBV6-5, the J call TRBJ2-1; a possible D gene is TRBD2 (8 bases). CDR1 MNHEY and CDR2 SVGAGI come from the germline V gene. The CDR3 has 15 amino acids. V was clipped by 8 bases and J by 6 bases, with 20 bases between them. CDR3 DNA: TGTGCCAGCGGGAGGACAGGACTAGCTGGCAATGAGCAGTTCTTC. Protein product: CASGRTGLAGNEQFF.

This clonotype appeared many times. This sequence joins TRBV7-9 and TRBJ2-7; D is unresolved. CDR1 and CDR2 from the germline V gene are SEHNR and FQNEAQ (reference sequence). This CDR3 is 13 amino acids long. The germline V and J ends were trimmed by 6 bases and 0 bases, with 9 bases remaining between them. CDR3 in DNA: TGTGCCAGCAGGGCCGGCCTCTCCTACGAGCAGTACTTC. Translation: CASRAGLSYEQYF.

The rearrangement joins TRBV9 to TRBJ2-3; tentatively, D is TRBD1 (6 bases). The V and J ends lost 4 bases and 5 bases respectively, with 17 bases between them. The CDR3 runs 15 residues. Germline lookup yields CDR1 SGDLS and CDR2 YYNGEE. The chain's CDR3 is CASSLRGSWQDTQYF. The CDR3 DNA reads as TGTGCCAGCAGCTTGAGGGGGAGTTGGCAAGATACGCAGTATTTT.

This clonotype occurred a few times. The J gene is TRBJ2-3, the V gene TRBV30; 10 bases align to TRBD1. After removal of 4 bases from V and 0 bases from J, the junction contained 7 bases not matched to a gene. Germline CDR1 and CDR2: GTSNPN and SVGIG (reference sequence). The CDR3 runs 16 residues. Here the CDR3 reads CAWTRTGGTSTDTQYF. DNA for the CDR3: TGTGCCTGGACTAGGACAGGGGGTACTAGCACAGATACGCAGTATTTT.

About this clonotype itself: One end of the junction does not line up with germline, which may come from a read error. The gene calls are TRBV24-1 and TRBJ1-1, with D unclear. In germline, CDR1 is KGHDR, CDR2 SFDVKD. The CDR3 is 12 amino acids. CDR3 sequence reads: CATRDWNTEAFF. The CDR3 region has the DNA TGTGCCACCAGGGATTGGAACACTGAAGCTTTCTTT.

This clonotype has more than one count but fewer than ten. The chain's CDR3 is CASSLASLLYEQYF. CDR3 in DNA: TGTGCCAGCAGCTTAGCTTCCCTACTCTACGAGCAGTACTTC. The chain joins TRBV11-2 to TRBJ2-7; D is ambiguous. The ends were cut back, 1 base at V and 3 bases at J, with 10 bases in the middle. The CDR3 spans 14 residues. CDR1 SGHAT and CDR2 FQNNGV come from the germline V gene.

The rearrangement links TRBV18 to TRBJ1-4, with 8 bases identical to TRBD1. The CDR3 length is 14 residues. V lost 8 bases to trimming and J lost 6 bases; unmatched junction nucleotides: 8. Germline CDR1 reads KGHSH; CDR2 reads LQKENI. The CDR3 DNA is TGTGCCAGCCGAGGACAGGGTTGGCATGAAAAACTGTTTTTT. The encoded protein is CASRGQGWHEKLFF.

This clonotype was detected only a few times. The rearrangement joins TRBV19 to TRBJ2-7, with a tentative D call TRBD1 (6 bases). The CDR3 runs to 13 residues. The V end was cut by 1 base, the J end by 2 bases, with 6 bases between. Germline CDR1 LNHDA, CDR2 SQIVND (reference sequence). The CDR3 DNA follows: TGTGCCAGTAGTATAGGGACAGCCTACGAGCAGTACTTC. This gives the protein CASSIGTAYEQYF.

In this sample, this clonotype turned up a few times. V and J are TRBV7-8 and TRBJ2-3; D uncertain. The V gene's germline CDR1 is SGHVS and CDR2 FQNEAQ. V was trimmed by 5 bases and J by 2 bases, leaving 14 bases between them. This CDR3 has 15 amino acids. The CDR3 spells CASSQLETDTDTQYF. As DNA, the CDR3 is TGTGCCAGCAGCCAATTAGAGACGGACACAGATACGCAGTATTTT.

The chain is built from TRBV7-9 and TRBJ2-7; no firm D call. Per the germline V gene, CDR1 is SEHNR and CDR2 is FQNEAQ (reference sequence). The CDR3 loop spans 14 amino acids. Trimming took off 1 base at V and 5 bases at J, with 12 bases between the two ends. The CDR3 spells CASSLGQARDEQYF. In DNA form, the CDR3 reads TGTGCCAGCAGCTTAGGGCAGGCTCGGGACGAGCAGTACTTC. Looking up the rest from reference TRBV7-9 and TRBJ2-7 gives the full variable domain: DTGVSQNPRHKITKRGQNVTFRCDPISEHNRLYWYRQTLGQGPEFLTYFQNEAQLEKSRLLSDRFSAERPKGSFSTLEIQRTEQGDSAMYLCASSLGQARDEQYFGPGTRLTVT.

The chain combines TRBV12-3 or TRBV12-4 with TRBJ2-1, with 10 nucleotides matching TRBD2. The J segment lost 7 bases and the V segment lost 2 bases, leaving 8 bases of the junction unmatched. This CDR3 is built from 16 residues. CDR3 protein: CASSLRVSGRVNEQFF. The CDR3 DNA sequence: TGTGCCAGCAGTTTAAGGGTGAGCGGGAGGGTTAATGAGCAGTTCTTC.